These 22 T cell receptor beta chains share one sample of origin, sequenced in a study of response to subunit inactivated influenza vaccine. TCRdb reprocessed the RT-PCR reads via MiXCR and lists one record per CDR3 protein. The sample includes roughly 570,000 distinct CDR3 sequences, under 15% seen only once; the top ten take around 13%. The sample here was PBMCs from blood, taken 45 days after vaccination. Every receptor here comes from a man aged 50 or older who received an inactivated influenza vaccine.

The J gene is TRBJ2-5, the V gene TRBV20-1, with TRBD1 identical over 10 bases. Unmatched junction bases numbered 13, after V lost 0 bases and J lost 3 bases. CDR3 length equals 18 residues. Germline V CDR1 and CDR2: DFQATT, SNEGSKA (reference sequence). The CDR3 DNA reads TGCAGTGCTAGAGATGAACGGGACAGGGGTCGAAAGGAAGAGACCCAGTACTTC. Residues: CSARDERDRGRKEETQYF.

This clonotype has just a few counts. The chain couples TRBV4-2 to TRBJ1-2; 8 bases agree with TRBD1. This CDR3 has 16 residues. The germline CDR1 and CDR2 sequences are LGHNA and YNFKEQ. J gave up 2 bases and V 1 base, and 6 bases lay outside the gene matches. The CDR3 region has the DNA TGTGCCAGCAGCCAAGTTGTTACAGGGGGGAACTATGGCTACACCTTC. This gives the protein CASSQVVTGGNYGYTF.

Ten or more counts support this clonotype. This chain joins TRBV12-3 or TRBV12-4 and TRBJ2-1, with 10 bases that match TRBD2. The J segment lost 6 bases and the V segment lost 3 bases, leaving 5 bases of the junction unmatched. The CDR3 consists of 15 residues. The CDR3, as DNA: TGTGCCAGCAGTTTGAGGCTAGCGGGAGTCAATGAGCAGTTCTTC. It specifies CASSLRLAGVNEQFF.

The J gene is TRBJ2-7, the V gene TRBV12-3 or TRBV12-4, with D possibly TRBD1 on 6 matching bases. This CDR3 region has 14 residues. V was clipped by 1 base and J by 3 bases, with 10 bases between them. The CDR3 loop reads CASSLGLDSYEQYF. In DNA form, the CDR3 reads TGTGCCAGCAGTTTAGGTCTGGACAGCTACGAGCAGTACTTC.

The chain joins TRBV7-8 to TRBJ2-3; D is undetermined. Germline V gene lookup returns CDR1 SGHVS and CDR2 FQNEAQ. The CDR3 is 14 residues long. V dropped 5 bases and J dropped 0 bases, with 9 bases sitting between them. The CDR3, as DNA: TGTGCCAGCAGCGACACGACTAGCACAGATACGCAGTATTTT. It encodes CASSDTTSTDTQYF.

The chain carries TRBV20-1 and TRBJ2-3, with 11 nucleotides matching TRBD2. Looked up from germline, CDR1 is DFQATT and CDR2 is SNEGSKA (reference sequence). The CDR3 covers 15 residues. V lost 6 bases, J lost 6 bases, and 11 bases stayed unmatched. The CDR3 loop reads CSAVGASGGLDTQYF. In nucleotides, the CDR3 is TGCAGTGCCGTAGGGGCTAGCGGGGGGTTGGATACGCAGTATTTT.

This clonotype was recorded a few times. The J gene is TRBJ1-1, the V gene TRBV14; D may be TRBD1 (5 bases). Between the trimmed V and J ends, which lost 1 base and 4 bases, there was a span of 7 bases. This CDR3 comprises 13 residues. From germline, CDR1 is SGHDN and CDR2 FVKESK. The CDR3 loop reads CASSQGQGTEAFF. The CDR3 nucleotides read TGTGCCAGCAGCCAAGGTCAGGGCACTGAAGCTTTCTTT.

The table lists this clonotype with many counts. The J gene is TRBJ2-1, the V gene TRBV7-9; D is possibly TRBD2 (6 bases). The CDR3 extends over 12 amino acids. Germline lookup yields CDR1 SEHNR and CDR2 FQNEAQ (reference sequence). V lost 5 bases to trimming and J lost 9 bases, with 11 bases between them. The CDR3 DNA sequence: TGTGCCAGCAGCCCAACTAGCTTTGAGCAGTTCTTC. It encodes CASSPTSFEQFF. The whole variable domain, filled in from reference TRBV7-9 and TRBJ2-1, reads DTGVSQNPRHKITKRGQNVTFRCDPISEHNRLYWYRQTLGQGPEFLTYFQNEAQLEKSRLLSDRFSAERPKGSFSTLEIQRTEQGDSAMYLCASSPTSFEQFFGPGTRLTVL.

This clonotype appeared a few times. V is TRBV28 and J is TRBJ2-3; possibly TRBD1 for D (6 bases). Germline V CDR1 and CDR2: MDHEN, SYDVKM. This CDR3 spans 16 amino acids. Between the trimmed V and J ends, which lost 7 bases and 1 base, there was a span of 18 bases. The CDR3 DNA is TGTGCCAGCACCCCCCCGGGGTGGGGGCGCACAGATACGCAGTATTTT. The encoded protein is CASTPPGWGRTDTQYF.

In DNA form, the CDR3 reads TGTGCCAGCAGCTCCCCCCCAGGGGGCCACGAGCAGTACTTC. Translation: CASSSPPGGHEQYF. This chain links TRBV11-2 with TRBJ2-7; 8 positions match TRBD1. Germline V gene sequence: CDR1 SGHAT, CDR2 FQNNGV. The CDR3 runs to 14 residues. Germline trimming cut 4 bases from V and 5 bases from J; bases unmatched to any gene: 7.

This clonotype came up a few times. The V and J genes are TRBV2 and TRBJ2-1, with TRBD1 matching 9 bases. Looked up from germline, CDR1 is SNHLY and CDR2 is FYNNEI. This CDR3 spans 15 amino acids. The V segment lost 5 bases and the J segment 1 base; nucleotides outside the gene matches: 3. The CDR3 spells CASSRDRESYNEQFF. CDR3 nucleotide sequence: TGTGCCAGCAGTCGGGACAGGGAATCCTACAATGAGCAGTTCTTC.

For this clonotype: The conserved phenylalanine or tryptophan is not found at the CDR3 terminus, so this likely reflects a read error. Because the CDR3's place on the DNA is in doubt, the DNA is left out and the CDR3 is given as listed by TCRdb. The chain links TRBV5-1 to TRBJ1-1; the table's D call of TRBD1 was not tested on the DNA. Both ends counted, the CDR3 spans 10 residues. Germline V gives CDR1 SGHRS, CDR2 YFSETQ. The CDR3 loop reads CASSPFDRAG.

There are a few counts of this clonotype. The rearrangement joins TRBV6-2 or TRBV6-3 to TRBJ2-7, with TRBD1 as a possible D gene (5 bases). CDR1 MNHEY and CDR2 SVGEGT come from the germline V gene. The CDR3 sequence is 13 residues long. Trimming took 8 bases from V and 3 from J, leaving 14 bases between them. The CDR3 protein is CASGPTEIYEQYF. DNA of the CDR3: TGTGCCAGCGGACCGACAGAGATCTACGAGCAGTACTTC.

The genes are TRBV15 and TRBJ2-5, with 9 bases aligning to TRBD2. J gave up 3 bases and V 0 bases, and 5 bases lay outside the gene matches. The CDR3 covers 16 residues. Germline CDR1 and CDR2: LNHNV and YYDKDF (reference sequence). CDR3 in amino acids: CATSRDVAGGKETQYF. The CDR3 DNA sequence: TGTGCCACCAGCAGAGATGTTGCGGGGGGGAAAGAGACCCAGTACTTC.

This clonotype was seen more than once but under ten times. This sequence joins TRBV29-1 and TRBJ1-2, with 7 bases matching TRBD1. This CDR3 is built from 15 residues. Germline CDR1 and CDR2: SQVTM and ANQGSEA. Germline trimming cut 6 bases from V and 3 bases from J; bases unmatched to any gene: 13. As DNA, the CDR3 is TGCAGCGTAGGATCACTCACAGGGGATCACTATGGCTACACCTTC. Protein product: CSVGSLTGDHYGYTF.

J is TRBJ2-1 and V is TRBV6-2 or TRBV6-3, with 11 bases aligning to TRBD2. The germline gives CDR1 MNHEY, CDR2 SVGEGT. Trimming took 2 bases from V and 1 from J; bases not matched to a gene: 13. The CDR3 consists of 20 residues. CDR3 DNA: TGTGCCAGCAGTTACGTCAGCCTAGCGGGGGGATTTTATTCCTACAATGAGCAGTTCTTC. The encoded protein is CASSYVSLAGGFYSYNEQFF.

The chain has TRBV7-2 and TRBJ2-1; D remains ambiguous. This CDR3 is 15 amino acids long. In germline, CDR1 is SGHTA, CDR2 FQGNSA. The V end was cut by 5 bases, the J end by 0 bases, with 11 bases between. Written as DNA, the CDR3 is TGTGCCAGCAGCGTCTACATGAGCTCCTACAATGAGCAGTTCTTC. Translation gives CASSVYMSSYNEQFF.

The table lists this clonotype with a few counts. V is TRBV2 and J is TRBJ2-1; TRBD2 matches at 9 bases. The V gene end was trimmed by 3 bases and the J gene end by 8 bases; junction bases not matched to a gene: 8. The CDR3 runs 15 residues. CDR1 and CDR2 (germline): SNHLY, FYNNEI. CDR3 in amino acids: CASSEERGARYEQFF. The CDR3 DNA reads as TGTGCCAGCAGTGAGGAGCGGGGGGCCCGGTATGAGCAGTTCTTC.

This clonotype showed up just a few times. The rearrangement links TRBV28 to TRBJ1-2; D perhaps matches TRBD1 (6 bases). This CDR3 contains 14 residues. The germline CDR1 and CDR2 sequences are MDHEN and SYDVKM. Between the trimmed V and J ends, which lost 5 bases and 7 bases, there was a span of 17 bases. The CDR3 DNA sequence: TGTGCCAGCAGTCCCCATGGGGGGGGCTCTGGCTACACCTTC. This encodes CASSPHGGGSGYTF.

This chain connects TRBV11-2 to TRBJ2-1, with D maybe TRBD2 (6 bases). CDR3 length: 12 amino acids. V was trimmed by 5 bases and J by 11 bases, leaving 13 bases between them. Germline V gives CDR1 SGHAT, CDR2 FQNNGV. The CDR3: CASSQNGGKQFF. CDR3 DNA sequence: TGTGCCAGCAGCCAAAATGGGGGGAAGCAGTTCTTC.

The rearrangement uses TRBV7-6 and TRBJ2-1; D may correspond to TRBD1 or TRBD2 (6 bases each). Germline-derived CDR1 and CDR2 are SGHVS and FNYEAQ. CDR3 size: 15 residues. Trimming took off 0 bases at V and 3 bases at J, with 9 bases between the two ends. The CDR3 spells CASSLARGLYNEQFF. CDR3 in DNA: TGTGCCAGCAGCTTAGCTCGGGGGCTCTACAATGAGCAGTTCTTC.

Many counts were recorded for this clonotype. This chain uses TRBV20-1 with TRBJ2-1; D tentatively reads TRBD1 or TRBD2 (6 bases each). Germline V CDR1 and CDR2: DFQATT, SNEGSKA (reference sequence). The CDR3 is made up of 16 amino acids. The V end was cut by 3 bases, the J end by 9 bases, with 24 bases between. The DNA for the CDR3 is TGCAGTGCTAGTAGGGCAGGGGAGACTAGTCGGGCTGAGCAGTTCTTC. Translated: CSASRAGETSRAEQFF.